This T cell receptor beta chain was captured by sequencing in a study of type 1 and type 2 diabetes patients. Overall study findings and caveats: Type 2 diabetes and control samples shared highly correlated V and J usage, averaging around 0.97. A median of one highly-expanded CD4+ clone, covering approximately 4% of reads, occurred in type 2 diabetes.

This clonotype was seen ten or more times. What it binds is not known. Genomic DNA was the PCR template. Multiplex PCR with 30 forward and 13 reverse primers amplified the TCR beta CDR3. MiXCR, applied by TCRdb to the multiplex PCR reads, yields one record per CDR3 protein. This table has fewer than 300,000 distinct CDR3 sequences, more than 45% appearing once. Each diabetic donor fulfilled classification criteria for either type 1 or type 2. Each participant gave around 10 milliliters of peripheral blood. This sequence originates from a young man with type 2 diabetes. The sequencing sample was made of peripheral blood mononuclear cells (PBMCs).

This CDR3 is CASSLSPTYEQYF. CDR3 sequence (DNA): TGTGCCAGCAGCTTATCGCCAACCTACGAGCAGTACTTC. The chain uses TRBV7-6 and TRBJ2-7, with D unclear. The CDR3 consists of 13 residues. The germline CDR1 and CDR2 sequences are SGHVS and FNYEAQ. With 2 bases removed from V and 2 bases from J, the gap between germline ends came to 7 bases. Complete variable domain (other parts from reference TRBV7-6 and TRBJ2-7): GAGVSQSPRYKVTKRGQDVALRCDPISGHVSLYWYRQALGQGPEFLTYFNYEAQQDKSGLPNDRFSAERPEGSISTLTIQRTEQRDSAMYRCASSLSPTYEQYFGPGTRLTVT.